This TCR beta chain was sequenced for a study of cytomegalovirus exposure and HLA in healthy donors. Study-wide findings and caveats: Most TCR beta V segments were productive about 87% or about 30% of the time in an earlier analysis. A later analysis linked a missense variant in DCLRE1C to the trimming of TCR beta V and J genes.

Only a few counts were recorded for this clone. Its target is unknown. Researchers ran the PCR with 60 Vbeta and 13 Jbeta primers. Per the authors' pipeline: A later analysis counted 65 million to 80 million unique TCR beta chains, 10 million to 12 million shared. Libraries were prepared by immunoSEQ multiplex PCR; TCRdb keeps only in-frame clonotypes and omits some of them. V, J and clone size were drawn from that table, and D and trimming were deduced from the DNA. The sample yields under 95,000 clones, around four fifths seen once. Germline V gives CDR1 GTSNPN, CDR2 SVGIG (reference sequence). Trimming at V came to 5 bases and at J to 3 bases, leaving 13 bases not matched to a gene. There are 16 residues in the CDR3.

Sequenced: PBMCs. The receptor was isolated from a boy between 10 and 17 years old in good health and CMV-seronegative. The V gene is TRBV30, the J gene TRBJ1-2; TRBD1 matches 9 bases. DNA for the CDR3: TGTGCCTGGGTGCGCCCGGACAGGGGATCGTACTATGGCTACACCTTC. It translates to CAWVRPDRGSYYGYTF.